Following are 20 T cell receptor beta chains from one sample sequenced in a study of cytomegalovirus exposure and HLA in healthy donors. The method was immunoSEQ multiplex PCR; TCRdb's version includes in-frame clones alone and lacks a portion of them. The sample holds 200,000 to 250,000 clones, 70% to 90% seen once. The specimen sequenced was PBMCs. These receptors were collected from a woman between 18 and 30 years old in good health and CMV-seronegative.

In its sample, this clone was seen a few times. This sample includes further DNA sequences coding for the same CDR3. The chain has TRBV6-1 and TRBJ1-2; D is uncertain. CDR3 length: 11 amino acids. CDR1 MNHNS and CDR2 SASEGT come from the germline V gene. V lost 1 base and J lost 4, with 1 base in between. CDR3 sequence reads: CASSEGYGYTF. The CDR3 nucleotides read TGTGCCAGCAGTGAAGGCTATGGCTACACCTTC.

V and J are TRBV11-2 and TRBJ2-7, with D perhaps matching TRBD2 (6 bases). Deletions cut 0 bases from V and 2 bases from J, with 14 bases between. Per germline, CDR1 SGHAT and CDR2 FQNNGV. This CDR3 has 16 residues. The CDR3 DNA sequence: TGTGCCAGCAGCTTAGATTATCGGGGGTTTACCTACGAGCAGTACTTC. Translation: CASSLDYRGFTYEQYF.

The V call is TRBV7-9, the J call TRBJ1-1; D unclear. The CDR3 length is 11 residues. Germline-derived CDR1 and CDR2 are SEHNR and FQNEAQ (reference sequence). The V end was cut by 3 bases, the J end by 5 bases, with 4 bases between. CDR3 nucleotide sequence: TGTGCCAGCAGCTTTGGGACTGAAGCTTTCTTT. Translating it yields CASSFGTEAFF.

This clone occurred once. This chain connects TRBV2 to TRBJ2-7, with 9 bases aligning to TRBD2. The germline CDR1 and CDR2 sequences are SNHLY and FYNNEI. This CDR3 has 14 residues. The V segment lost 3 bases and the J segment 4 bases; nucleotides outside the gene matches: 4. The CDR3 protein is CASSDRGRAYEQYF. CDR3 nucleotides: TGTGCCAGCAGTGACCGCGGGAGGGCTTACGAGCAGTACTTC.

V is TRBV9 and J is TRBJ2-2; no clear D gene. The CDR3 is 16 residues long. Germline V gene data show CDR1 as SGDLS and CDR2 as YYNGEE. Trimming took off 4 bases at V and 1 base at J, with 14 bases between the two ends. CDR3 in DNA: TGTGCCAGCAGCACACCGGAAGGTATGAACACCGGGGAGCTGTTTTTT. It specifies CASSTPEGMNTGELFF. Looking up the rest from reference TRBV9 and TRBJ2-2 gives the full variable domain: DSGVTQTPKHLITATGQRVTLRCSPRSGDLSVYWYQQSLDQGLQFLIQYYNGEERAKGNILERFSAQQFPDLHSELNLSSLELGDSALYFCASSTPEGMNTGELFFGEGSRLTVL.

This clone was detected once. The V gene is TRBV5-1, the J gene TRBJ1-2; D possibly corresponds to TRBD1 (5 bases). The CDR3 runs to 17 residues. CDR1 is SGHRS and CDR2 is YFSETQ in the germline V gene. Trimming removed 3 bases from V and 7 bases from J, with 25 bases in between. The CDR3 nucleotides read TGCGCCAGCAGCTCAATTCCGGGACTCTCGGTGAGCTTTGGCTACACCTTC. Its protein is CASSSIPGLSVSFGYTF.

This sequence joins TRBV18 and TRBJ2-1; D uncertain. Trimming stripped 9 bases from V and 7 bases from J, with 13 bases between. Germline lookup yields CDR1 KGHSH and CDR2 LQKENI. The CDR3 length is 12 residues. The CDR3 DNA is TGTGCCAGTAGGAAGGGTGATAATGAGCAGTTCTTC. This codes for CASRKGDNEQFF.

CDR3 sequence reads: CASRTTGNTEAFF. The CDR3 DNA sequence: TGTGCCAGCAGAACTACAGGGAACACTGAAGCTTTCTTT. V and J are TRBV6-5 and TRBJ1-1, with a weak D call TRBD1 (5 bases). Germline CDR1 and CDR2: MNHEY and SVGAGI. V lost 6 bases and J 1 base, leaving 9 bases between the germline ends. The CDR3 is 13 amino acids.

J is TRBJ2-7 and V is TRBV12-5; D is ambiguous. Germline values: CDR1 LGHNT, CDR2 FRNRAP. CDR3 length: 11 amino acids. Trimming stripped 7 bases from V and 5 bases from J, with 9 bases between. The CDR3 DNA is TGTGCTAGTGCCTTGAAGGACGAGCAGTACTTC. Amino acids: CASALKDEQYF.

This rearrangement joins TRBV6-5 to TRBJ1-6; D not resolved. The V gene's germline CDR1 is MNHEY and CDR2 SVGAGI. CDR3 length: 14 amino acids. The germline V and J ends were trimmed by 2 bases and 9 bases, with 11 bases remaining between them. The CDR3 DNA reads as TGTGCCAGCAGTTACCAGGCTTGGGGTTCACCCCTCCACTTT. It codes for CASSYQAWGSPLHF.

There are a few counts of this clone. The chain links TRBV2 to TRBJ1-5; the D gene is possibly TRBD1 (5 bases). Trimming removed 7 bases at V and 3 bases at J, with 7 bases between. CDR1 SNHLY and CDR2 FYNNEI come from the germline V gene. The CDR3 runs 12 residues. The CDR3 region is CASKGDNQPQHF. The DNA of the CDR3 is TGTGCCAGCAAAGGGGACAATCAGCCCCAGCATTTT. The variable domain in full, completed from reference TRBV2 and TRBJ1-5, reads EPEVTQTPSHQVTQMGQEVILRCVPISNHLYFYWYRQILGQKVEFLVSFYNNEISEKSEIFDDQFSVERPDGSNFTLKIRSTKLEDSAMYFCASKGDNQPQHFGDGTRLSIL.

The chain is built from TRBV28 and TRBJ2-7, with 8 positions matching TRBD2. Per germline, CDR1 MDHEN and CDR2 SYDVKM. There are 16 residues in the CDR3. V lost 4 bases, J lost 3 bases, and 11 bases stayed unmatched. Here the CDR3 reads CASSSAASGRHYEQYF. CDR3 nucleotide sequence: TGTGCCAGCAGTTCGGCAGCCAGCGGGAGACACTACGAGCAGTACTTC.

J is TRBJ2-7 and V is TRBV28; no reliable D call. The CDR3 consists of 14 residues. Per the germline V gene, CDR1 is MDHEN and CDR2 is SYDVKM. Trimming left V 5 bases short and J 4 bases short, with 15 bases between. DNA of the CDR3: TGTGCCAGCAGTGTCCGGCCTCTTGGGTACGAGCAGTACTTC. Protein: CASSVRPLGYEQYF.

The rearrangement links TRBV6-6 to TRBJ1-6; D not resolved. The ends were cut back, 2 bases at V and 12 bases at J, with 11 bases in the middle. The germline V gene encodes CDR1 MNHNY and CDR2 SVGAGI (reference sequence). The CDR3 is made up of 13 amino acids. CDR3 sequence reads: CASSYDRHLPLHF. The CDR3 DNA reads as TGTGCCAGCAGTTACGACCGACACTTACCCCTCCACTTT.

The chain employs TRBV5-1 and TRBJ2-5, with TRBD1 matching 8 bases. CDR1 and CDR2 (germline): SGHRS, YFSETQ. The CDR3 runs 15 residues. After removal of 0 bases from V and 4 bases from J, the junction contained 5 bases not matched to a gene. The CDR3 nucleotides read TGCGCCAGCAGCTTGGGACAGGGGAGTGCAGAGACCCAGTACTTC. Amino acid sequence: CASSLGQGSAETQYF.

The V and J genes are TRBV11-2 and TRBJ1-2; a weak D match, TRBD1 (5 bases). Trimming removed 1 base from V and 8 bases from J, with 11 bases in between. CDR1 is SGHAT, CDR2 FQNNGV, per germline. The CDR3 is made up of 13 amino acids. The CDR3 spells CASSLGKGIGYTF. The CDR3 bases are TGTGCCAGCAGCTTAGGAAAGGGGATCGGCTACACCTTC. Based on the CDR3 plus reference TRBV11-2 and TRBJ1-2, the full variable domain is EAGVAQSPRYKIIEKRQSVAFWCNPISGHATLYWYQQILGQGPKLLIQFQNNGVVDDSQLPKDRFSAERLKGVDSTLKIQPAKLEDSAVYLCASSLGKGIGYTFGSGTRLTVV.

In its sample, this clone was seen once. In DNA, the CDR3 is TGTGCCAGCTCCGCTCAGAGGCTGTACCAAGAGACCCAGTACTTC. This codes for CASSAQRLYQETQYF. This rearrangement joins TRBV18 to TRBJ2-5, with D uncertain. This CDR3 comprises 15 residues. Germline-derived CDR1 and CDR2 are KGHSH and LQKENI. The V end was cut by 6 bases, the J end by 0 bases, with 14 bases between.

This chain connects TRBV10-3 to TRBJ1-5; D is uncertain. Germline CDR1 and CDR2: ENHRY and SYGVKD. Trimming removed 4 bases at V and 4 bases at J, with 11 bases between. The CDR3 consists of 14 residues. CDR3 residues: CAISVGKGNQPQHF. CDR3 nucleotide sequence: TGTGCCATCAGTGTGGGTAAGGGAAATCAGCCCCAGCATTTT.

The chain has TRBV11-2 and TRBJ2-3; 9 bases agree with TRBD2. Germline loops: CDR1 SGHAT, CDR2 FQNNGV. Trimming cost V 5 bases and J 6 bases; bases outside gene matches: 12. This CDR3 contains 16 residues. The CDR3 loop reads CASSPNPAGGSDTQYF. Written as DNA, the CDR3 is TGTGCCAGCAGCCCTAACCCAGCGGGAGGATCGGATACGCAGTATTTT.

The rearrangement uses TRBV2 and TRBJ2-5; D gene unclear. The CDR3 extends over 13 amino acids. Between the trimmed V and J ends, which lost 4 bases and 3 bases, there was a span of 9 bases. The germline gives CDR1 SNHLY, CDR2 FYNNEI. The CDR3 reads CASSVLGEETQYF. In DNA, the CDR3 is TGTGCCAGCAGTGTTCTTGGGGAAGAGACCCAGTACTTC.